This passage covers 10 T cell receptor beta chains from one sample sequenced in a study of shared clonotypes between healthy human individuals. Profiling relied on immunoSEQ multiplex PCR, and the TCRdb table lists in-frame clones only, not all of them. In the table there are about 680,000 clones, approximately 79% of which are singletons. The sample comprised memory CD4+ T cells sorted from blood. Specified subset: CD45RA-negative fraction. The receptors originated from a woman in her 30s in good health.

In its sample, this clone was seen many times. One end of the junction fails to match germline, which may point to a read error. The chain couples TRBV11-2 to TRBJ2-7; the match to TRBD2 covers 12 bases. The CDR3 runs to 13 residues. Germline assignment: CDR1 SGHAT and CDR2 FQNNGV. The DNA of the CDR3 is TGTGCCAGCAGCCAGACTAGCGGGAGCCCCAGGGCTTTC. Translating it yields CASSQTSGSPRAF.

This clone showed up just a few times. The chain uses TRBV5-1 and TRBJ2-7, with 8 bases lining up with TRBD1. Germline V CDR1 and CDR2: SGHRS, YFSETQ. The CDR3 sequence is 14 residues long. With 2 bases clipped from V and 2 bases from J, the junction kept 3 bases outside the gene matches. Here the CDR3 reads CASSFRDRPYEQYF. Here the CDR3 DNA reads TGCGCCAGCAGCTTCCGGGACAGGCCCTACGAGCAGTACTTC.

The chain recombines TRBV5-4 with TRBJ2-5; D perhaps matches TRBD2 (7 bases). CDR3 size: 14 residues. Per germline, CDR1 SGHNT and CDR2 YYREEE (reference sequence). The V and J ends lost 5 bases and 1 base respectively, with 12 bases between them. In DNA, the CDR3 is TGTGCCAGCAGACCCGCGGGGGCCCAAGAGACCCAGTACTTC. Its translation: CASRPAGAQETQYF. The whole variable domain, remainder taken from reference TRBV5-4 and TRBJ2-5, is ETGVTQSPTHLIKTRGQQVTLRCSSQSGHNTVSWYQQALGQGPQFIFQYYREEENGRGNFPPRFSGLQFPNYSSELNVNALELDDSALYLCASRPAGAQETQYFGPGTRLLVL.

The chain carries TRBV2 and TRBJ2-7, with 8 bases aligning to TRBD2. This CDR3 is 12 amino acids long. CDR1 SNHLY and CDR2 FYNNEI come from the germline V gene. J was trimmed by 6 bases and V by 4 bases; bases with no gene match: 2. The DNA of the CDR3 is TGTGCCAGCAGTGTAAGCGGGAGCGAGCAGTACTTC. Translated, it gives CASSVSGSEQYF.

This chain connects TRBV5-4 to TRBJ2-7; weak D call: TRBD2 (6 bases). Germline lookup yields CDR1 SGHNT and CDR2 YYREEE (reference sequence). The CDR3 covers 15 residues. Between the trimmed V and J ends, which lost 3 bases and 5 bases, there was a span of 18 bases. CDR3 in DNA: TGTGCCAGCAGCTCATTACGGGAGAACCAAAACGAGCAGTACTTC. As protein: CASSSLRENQNEQYF.

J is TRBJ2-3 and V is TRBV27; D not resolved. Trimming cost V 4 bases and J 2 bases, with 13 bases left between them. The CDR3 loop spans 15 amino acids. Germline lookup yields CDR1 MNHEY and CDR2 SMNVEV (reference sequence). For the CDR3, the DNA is TGTGCCAGCAGTTATCAGCGAACATTCACAGATACGCAGTATTTT. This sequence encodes CASSYQRTFTDTQYF.

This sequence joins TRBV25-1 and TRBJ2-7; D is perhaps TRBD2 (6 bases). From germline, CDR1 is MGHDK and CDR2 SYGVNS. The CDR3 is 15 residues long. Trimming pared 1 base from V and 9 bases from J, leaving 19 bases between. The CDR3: CASSELADYTYGQYF. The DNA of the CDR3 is TGTGCCAGCAGTGAATTAGCGGACTACACCTATGGGCAGTACTTC.

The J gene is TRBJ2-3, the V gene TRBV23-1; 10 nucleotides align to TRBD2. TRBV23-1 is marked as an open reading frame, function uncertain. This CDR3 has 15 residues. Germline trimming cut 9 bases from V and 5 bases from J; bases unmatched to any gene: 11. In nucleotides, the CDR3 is TGCGCCAGACGACTTAGCGGGAGGAGGGTAGATACGCAGTATTTT. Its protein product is CARRLSGRRVDTQYF.

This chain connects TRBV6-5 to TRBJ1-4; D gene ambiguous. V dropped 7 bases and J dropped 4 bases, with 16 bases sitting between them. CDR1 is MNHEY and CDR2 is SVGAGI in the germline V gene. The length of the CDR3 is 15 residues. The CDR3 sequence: CASTRHGKGNEKLFF. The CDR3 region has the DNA TGTGCCAGCACCCGACATGGAAAAGGTAATGAAAAACTGTTTTTT.

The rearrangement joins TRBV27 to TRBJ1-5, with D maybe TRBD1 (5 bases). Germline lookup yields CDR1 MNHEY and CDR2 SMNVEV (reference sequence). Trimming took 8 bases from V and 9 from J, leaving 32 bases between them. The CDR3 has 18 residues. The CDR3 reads CASFKRVRSHDAGRPQHF. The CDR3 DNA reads TGTGCCAGCTTTAAAAGGGTCAGGAGCCATGATGCGGGGCGGCCCCAGCATTTT.